A single sample gave rise to the 32 T cell receptor beta chains below, sequenced in a study of graft-versus-host responses after intestinal transplantation. Sequencing used immunoSEQ multiplex PCR; TCRdb keeps in-frame clones, though not all of them. The profile shows 9,900 or so clones, about 88% of them singletons. The starting material, graft tissue, was processed to release intraepithelial and lamina propria lymphocytes. This specimen was ileum tissue, taken roughly 110 weeks after intestinal transplantation. These receptor sequences come from a human patient who received an intestinal transplant, so some T cells may come from the graft donor.

V usage is TRBV11-3 and J usage is TRBJ2-1; the D gene is possibly TRBD2 (5 bases). The germline gives CDR1 SGHNT, CDR2 YENEEA. The CDR3 has 13 amino acids. V lost 1 base and J lost 6, with 7 bases in between. The CDR3 DNA is TGTGCCAGCAGCTTAGGGGAGAGCAATGAGCAGTTCTTC. Its translation: CASSLGESNEQFF.

The count of this clone is one. Sequence at one end of the junction differs from germline and may be a read error. This specimen includes other DNA sequences encoding the same CDR3. This rearrangement joins TRBV28 to TRBJ1-2; D ambiguous. Germline V gene data show CDR1 as MDHEN and CDR2 as SYDVKM. This CDR3 has 14 residues. CDR3 sequence: CASSLVRLTYGYTF. DNA of the CDR3: TGTGCCAGCAGTTTGGTCAGGCTCACTTATGGTTACACCTTC.

The rearrangement links TRBV28 to TRBJ1-1; 7 bases agree with TRBD1. The CDR3 runs 14 residues. V was clipped by 5 bases and J by 10 bases; unmatched bases: 13. Germline V gene sequence: CDR1 MDHEN, CDR2 SYDVKM. The CDR3 sequence is CASSPINRGGVAFF. Here the CDR3 DNA reads TGTGCCAGCAGTCCAATAAACAGGGGAGGTGTAGCTTTCTTT.

The chain joins TRBV19 to TRBJ2-3, with a possible D match to TRBD1 (5 bases). Deletions cut 4 bases from V and 2 bases from J, with 10 bases between. CDR1 LNHDA and CDR2 SQIVND come from the germline V gene (reference sequence). The CDR3 has 14 amino acids. The CDR3 sequence is CASSRGYTTDTQYF. The DNA for the CDR3 is TGTGCCAGTAGTAGGGGCTACACCACAGATACGCAGTATTTT.

The J gene is TRBJ1-2, the V gene TRBV6-6; D unclear. The CDR3 has 13 amino acids. Germline-derived CDR1 and CDR2 are MNHNY and SVGAGI (reference sequence). V lost 11 bases and J lost 3, with 16 bases in between. The CDR3 nucleotides are TGTGCCGCCGGCCTACTGGGCGACTATGGCTACACCTTC. It translates to CAAGLLGDYGYTF.

In its sample, this clone was seen a few times. The rearrangement uses TRBV5-5 and TRBJ2-7; D might be TRBD1 (6 bases). This CDR3 has 12 amino acids. Deletions cut 2 bases from V and 4 bases from J, with 7 bases between. The germline gives CDR1 SGHKS, CDR2 YYEKEE (reference sequence). CDR3 sequence: CASSFQGYEQYF. The CDR3 nucleotides are TGTGCCAGCAGCTTCCAGGGGTACGAGCAGTACTTC.

This chain uses TRBV7-2 with TRBJ2-1; a weak D match, TRBD2 (5 bases). This CDR3 has 14 amino acids. With 3 bases removed from V and 10 bases from J, the gap between germline ends came to 16 bases. Germline values: CDR1 SGHTA, CDR2 FQGNSA. The DNA for the CDR3 is TGTGCCAGCAGCTTTGGTCAGAGGAGGCGGGAGCAGTTCTTC. Its translation is CASSFGQRRREQFF.

The CDR3 DNA follows: TGTGCCAGCAGCTTAGTTTTAGCAGTGCTCTATGGCTACACCTTC. Amino acid sequence: CASSLVLAVLYGYTF. The chain couples TRBV7-9 to TRBJ1-2, with D unresolved. Germline CDR1 is SEHNR and CDR2 is FQNEAQ (reference sequence). The CDR3 is 15 amino acids. The V end was cut by 1 base, the J end by 4 bases, with 13 bases between.

This sequence joins TRBV6-5 and TRBJ1-1; D is ambiguous. Germline loops: CDR1 MNHEY, CDR2 SVGAGI. V lost 3 bases and J lost 8, with 16 bases in between. The CDR3 is made up of 14 amino acids. CDR3 amino acids: CASSYQEGGREAFF. The CDR3 DNA reads TGTGCCAGCAGTTATCAGGAAGGAGGCCGGGAAGCTTTCTTT.

The chain couples TRBV28 to TRBJ2-7, with TRBD2 as a possible D gene (6 bases). The V end lost 8 bases, the J end lost 1 base, and 30 bases lay between the germline ends. CDR3 length: 19 amino acids. Germline-derived CDR1 and CDR2 are MDHEN and SYDVKM. For the CDR3, the DNA is TGTGCCAGCCGACTCCTTTCCCAAACTCCCCAGGGAGGTTCCTACGAGCAGTACTTC. It codes for CASRLLSQTPQGGSYEQYF.

This clone was picked up one time. The V call is TRBV6-5, the J call TRBJ2-7; possible D gene TRBD2, 5 bases. Trimming left V 6 bases short and J 3 bases short, with 9 bases between. CDR1 MNHEY and CDR2 SVGAGI come from the germline V gene. The CDR3 has 12 residues. CDR3 in DNA: TGTGCCAGCAGCCAAGAGGGCTACGAGCAGTACTTC. Protein product: CASSQEGYEQYF.

The chain couples TRBV20-1 to TRBJ2-7; perhaps TRBD2 as D (5 bases). This CDR3 contains 11 residues. Germline CDR1 DFQATT, CDR2 SNEGSKA (reference sequence). The CDR3 region is CSGENGGEQYF. The CDR3 region has the DNA TGCAGCGGGGAGAATGGAGGCGAGCAGTACTTC.

Of note for this clone: A far larger clone is only one base removed, so a read error is likely. CDR3 nucleotides: TGTGCCAGCAGCGCCTCTGGGGGGGCGGGAGTCCCTACCTACGAGCAGTACTTC. It is translated as CASSASGGAGVPTYEQYF. This chain links TRBV7-9 with TRBJ2-7; D is possibly TRBD2 (7 bases). Trimming removed 5 bases at V and 2 bases at J, with 25 bases between. Germline loops: CDR1 SEHNR, CDR2 FQNEAQ (reference sequence). The CDR3 totals 18 residues. Complete variable domain (other parts from reference TRBV7-9 and TRBJ2-7): DTGVSQNPRHKITKRGQNVTFRCDPISEHNRLYWYRQTLGQGPEFLTYFQNEAQLEKSRLLSDRFSAERPKGSFSTLEIQRTEQGDSAMYLCASSASGGAGVPTYEQYFGPGTRLTVT.

This sequence joins TRBV19 and TRBJ2-1, with D possibly being TRBD1 (5 bases). The CDR3 length is 15 residues. Germline loops: CDR1 LNHDA, CDR2 SQIVND (reference sequence). The V and J ends lost 4 bases and 1 base respectively, with 11 bases between them. The CDR3 loop is CASSRTSRSYNEQFF. CDR3 nucleotide sequence: TGTGCCAGTAGTAGGACAAGTCGGTCCTACAATGAGCAGTTCTTC.

J is TRBJ2-5 and V is TRBV10-2; D is tentatively TRBD1 or TRBD2 (6 bases each). The CDR3 consists of 13 residues. The germline V gene has CDR1 WSHSY and CDR2 SAAADI. Trimming removed 7 bases from V and 2 bases from J, with 11 bases in between. The CDR3 DNA reads TGCGCCAGCATGGGGGGCCTGCAAGAGACCCAGTACTTC. This encodes CASMGGLQETQYF.

The gene calls are TRBV2 and TRBJ2-5; D is uncertain. Per germline, CDR1 SNHLY and CDR2 FYNNEI. With 6 bases removed from V and 5 bases from J, the gap between germline ends came to 4 bases. The CDR3 is 10 residues long. In DNA form, the CDR3 reads TGTGCCAGCAGCGGTGAGACCCAGTACTTC. Residues: CASSGETQYF.

This clone has only a few counts. The J gene is TRBJ1-5, the V gene TRBV5-4; no clear D. With 5 bases removed from V and 4 bases from J, the gap between germline ends came to 10 bases. Germline V gives CDR1 SGHNT, CDR2 YYREEE (reference sequence). This CDR3 comprises 13 residues. The CDR3 coding sequence is TGTGCCAGCAGTCGCGACCCGAATCAGCCCCAGCATTTT. This codes for CASSRDPNQPQHF.

This clone has a handful of counts. The chain employs TRBV5-1 and TRBJ1-2, with 7 nucleotides matching TRBD1. The CDR3 has 14 amino acids. V lost 4 bases to trimming and J lost 5 bases; unmatched junction nucleotides: 8. CDR1 is SGHRS and CDR2 is YFSETQ in the germline V gene. Written as DNA, the CDR3 is TGCGCCAGCAGCCTAGACAGGGCCGAATATGGCTACACCTTC. Protein: CASSLDRAEYGYTF.

This rearrangement joins TRBV4-1 to TRBJ1-2; 8 bases align to TRBD1. Germline V CDR1 and CDR2: MGHRA, YSYEKL. The CDR3 length is 14 residues. J gave up 6 bases and V 4 bases, and 7 bases lay outside the gene matches. This chain's CDR3 is CASSRWDRRDGYTF. CDR3 in DNA: TGCGCCAGCAGCCGCTGGGACAGGAGAGATGGCTACACCTTC.

V usage is TRBV5-1 and J usage is TRBJ2-7, with D unclear. V was clipped by 0 bases and J by 5 bases, with 9 bases between them. The CDR3 extends over 13 amino acids. Germline V CDR1 and CDR2: SGHRS, YFSETQ. CDR3 sequence: CASSLDGEHEQYF. The CDR3 DNA follows: TGCGCCAGCAGCTTGGACGGAGAACACGAGCAGTACTTC.

This sequence joins TRBV10-1 and TRBJ2-1, with 8 bases aligning to TRBD2. CDR1 and CDR2 (germline): WNHNN, SYGVQD (reference sequence). V dropped 6 bases and J dropped 2; count of bases not matched to a gene: 18. The CDR3 sequence is 19 residues long. The CDR3 DNA follows: TGCGCCAGCAGGCGCCAAAGGCCAGGGCTAGCGGGTCCCTACAATGAGCAGTTCTTC. Translated, it gives CASRRQRPGLAGPYNEQFF.

This chain links TRBV7-3 with TRBJ2-1; a weak D match, TRBD1 (8 bases). Trimming left V 5 bases short and J 6 bases short, with 17 bases between. CDR1 is SGHTA and CDR2 is FQGTGA in the germline V gene. The CDR3 is 15 residues long. The CDR3 protein is CASSATGGVSNEQFF. Here the CDR3 DNA reads TGTGCCAGCAGCGCCACAGGGGGGGTATCCAATGAGCAGTTCTTC.

The gene calls are TRBV11-2 and TRBJ2-5; TRBD2 agrees at 11 bases. Germline V gene lookup returns CDR1 SGHAT and CDR2 FQNNGV. CDR3 length: 16 amino acids. The ends lost 5 bases at V and 3 bases at J; junction bases unmatched: 8. The CDR3 region is CASSPYLLAGEETQYF. DNA for the CDR3: TGTGCCAGCAGCCCATACCTACTAGCGGGGGAAGAGACCCAGTACTTC.

The chain is built from TRBV7-6 and TRBJ2-7; 11 nucleotides match TRBD2. The CDR3 is made up of 15 amino acids. Germline V gives CDR1 SGHVS, CDR2 FNYEAQ. V lost 5 bases and J lost 7; bases outside the gene matches: 10. The CDR3 DNA follows: TGTGCCAGCAGCCAACTAGCGGGGGCCGTTTGGGAGCAGTACTTC. Its protein is CASSQLAGAVWEQYF.

The V call is TRBV7-3, the J call TRBJ2-3, with TRBD1 matching 10 bases. Germline assignment: CDR1 SGHTA and CDR2 FQGTGA. This CDR3 contains 15 residues. Trimming took 4 bases from V and 6 from J; bases not matched to a gene: 7. CDR3 in amino acids: CASSSDRGLTDTQYF. The CDR3 DNA is TGTGCCAGCAGCTCGGACAGGGGGTTAACGGATACGCAGTATTTT.

This clone has just a few counts. The chain is built from TRBV14 and TRBJ1-6; D may be TRBD1 (5 bases). V lost 1 base, J lost 10 bases, and 14 bases lay in between. The V gene's germline CDR1 is SGHDN and CDR2 FVKESK. CDR3 size: 15 residues. The CDR3 DNA sequence: TGTGCCAGCAGCCAAGTGGCAGGCGGGGGATCACCCCTCCACTTT. This sequence encodes CASSQVAGGGSPLHF.

CDR3 coding DNA: TGCGCCAGCGAACCCGGGACGGCTCGCTCCTACGAGCAGTACTTC. Amino acids: CASEPGTARSYEQYF. The chain joins TRBV5-1 to TRBJ2-5; D is perhaps TRBD1 or TRBD2 (5 bases each). The DNA end lines up better with TRBJ2-7; the J call may be wrong. The germline V gene has CDR1 SGHRS and CDR2 YFSETQ. CDR3 size: 15 residues.

The chain carries TRBV19 and TRBJ1-5, with D maybe TRBD1 (6 bases). Per germline, CDR1 LNHDA and CDR2 SQIVND (reference sequence). The length of the CDR3 is 14 residues. V was pared by 8 bases and J by 3 bases, with 14 bases between. The CDR3 protein is CASQWGGLNQPQHF. Here the CDR3 DNA reads TGTGCCAGTCAATGGGGGGGGCTCAATCAGCCCCAGCATTTT.

This clone was detected once. This rearrangement joins TRBV4-2 to TRBJ1-2, with D possibly matching TRBD1 (6 bases). The V end was cut by 4 bases, the J end by 0 bases, with 18 bases between. CDR3 length: 17 amino acids. CDR1 LGHNA and CDR2 YNFKEQ come from the germline V gene. The CDR3 DNA reads as TGTGCCAGCAGCCTCCCACCCGGACAGATTTCTAACTATGGCTACACCTTC. Encoded protein: CASSLPPGQISNYGYTF.

V and J are TRBV27 and TRBJ2-5; D might be TRBD1 (6 bases). The CDR3 is 14 residues long. Germline CDR1 reads MNHEY; CDR2 reads SMNVEV (reference sequence). V dropped 3 bases and J dropped 7 bases, with 15 bases sitting between them. The CDR3 region has the DNA TGTGCCAGCAGTTTGGACAGTGGTGGGGGGACCCAGTACTTC. Translated, it gives CASSLDSGGGTQYF.

The chain joins TRBV6-5 to TRBJ2-5, with D possibly TRBD2 on 6 matching bases. The CDR3 loop spans 14 amino acids. Germline lookup yields CDR1 MNHEY and CDR2 SVGAGI. V dropped 6 bases and J dropped 2 bases, with 13 bases sitting between them. The CDR3 nucleotides are TGTGCCAGCAGGCGGGACTTATTACAAGAGACCCAGTACTTC. It translates to CASRRDLLQETQYF.

CDR3 sequence reads: CASSLPNSNQPQHF. The CDR3 bases are TGTGCCAGCAGCTTACCCAATAGCAATCAGCCCCAGCATTTT. This chain uses TRBV11-2 with TRBJ1-5; D is unclear. V dropped 2 bases and J dropped 0 bases, with 5 bases sitting between them. Germline CDR1 reads SGHAT; CDR2 reads FQNNGV. The length of the CDR3 is 14 residues.